This record covers a single T cell receptor (beta chain). The CDR3 contains 16 residues. CDR1 is MNHEY, CDR2 SVGAGI, per germline. J was trimmed by 5 bases and V by 0 bases; bases with no gene match: 8. In the authors' methods: Counts of nucleated cells, estimated from reference gene primer amplification, were obtained. The protocol was immunoSEQ multiplex PCR, while the TCRdb copy is restricted to in-frame clones and leaves out a portion. The V and J calls and clone size were taken over from that table, and D and trimming were inferred from the DNA. The sample includes roughly 230,000 clones, approximately 85% of them seen just once. This entry is derived from a study of blood T cell repertoires in COVID-19.

Sequenced: peripheral blood. This receptor was taken from a man between 45 and 60 years old with acute or convalescent COVID-19. The chain is built from TRBV6-5 and TRBJ1-2; 8 bases are a match to TRBD1. CDR3: CASSYSIPGTGYGYTF. CDR3 nucleotide sequence: TGTGCCAGCAGTTACTCGATCCCCGGGACAGGATATGGCTACACCTTC.